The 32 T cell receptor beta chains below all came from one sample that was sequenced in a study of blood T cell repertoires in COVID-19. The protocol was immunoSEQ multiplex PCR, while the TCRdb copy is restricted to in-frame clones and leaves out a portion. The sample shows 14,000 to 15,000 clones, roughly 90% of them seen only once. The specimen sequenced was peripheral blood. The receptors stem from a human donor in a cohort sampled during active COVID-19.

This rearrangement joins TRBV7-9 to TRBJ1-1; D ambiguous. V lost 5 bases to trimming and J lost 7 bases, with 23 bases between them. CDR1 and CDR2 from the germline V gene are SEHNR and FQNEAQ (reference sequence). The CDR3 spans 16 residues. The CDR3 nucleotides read TGTGCCAGCAGCCCGTCGGGCGGGCCCTACACCCGTGAAGCTTTCTTT. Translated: CASSPSGGPYTREAFF.

The CDR3 bases are TGTGCCAGCAGCCGAGAGGCCGAAGCTTTCTTT. It translates to CASSREAEAFF. The gene calls are TRBV7-9 and TRBJ1-1; D not resolved. The germline V and J ends were trimmed by 5 bases and 8 bases, with 9 bases remaining between them. CDR1 and CDR2 from the germline V gene are SEHNR and FQNEAQ (reference sequence). The CDR3 spans 11 residues. Variable domain in full (rest from reference TRBV7-9 and TRBJ1-1): DTGVSQNPRHKITKRGQNVTFRCDPISEHNRLYWYRQTLGQGPEFLTYFQNEAQLEKSRLLSDRFSAERPKGSFSTLEIQRTEQGDSAMYLCASSREAEAFFGQGTRLTVV.

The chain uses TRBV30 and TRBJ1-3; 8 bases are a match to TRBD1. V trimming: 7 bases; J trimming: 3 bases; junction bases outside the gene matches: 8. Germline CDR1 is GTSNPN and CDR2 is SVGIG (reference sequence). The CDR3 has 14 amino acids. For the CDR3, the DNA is TGTGCCTACAGGGGGGTGGGCTTTGGAAACACCATATATTTT. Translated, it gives CAYRGVGFGNTIYF. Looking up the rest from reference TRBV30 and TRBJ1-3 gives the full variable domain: SQTIHQWPATLVQPVGSPLSLECTVEGTSNPNLYWYRQAAGRGLQLLFYSVGIGQISSEVPQNLSASRPQDRQFILSSKKLLLSDSGFYLCAYRGVGFGNTIYFGEGSWLTVV.

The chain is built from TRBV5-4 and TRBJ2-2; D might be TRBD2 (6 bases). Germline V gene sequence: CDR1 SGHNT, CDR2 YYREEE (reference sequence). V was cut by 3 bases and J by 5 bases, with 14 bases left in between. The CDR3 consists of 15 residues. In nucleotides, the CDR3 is TGTGCCAGCAGCTCCGTGGGAGGATTTACCGGGGAGCTGTTTTTT. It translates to CASSSVGGFTGELFF.

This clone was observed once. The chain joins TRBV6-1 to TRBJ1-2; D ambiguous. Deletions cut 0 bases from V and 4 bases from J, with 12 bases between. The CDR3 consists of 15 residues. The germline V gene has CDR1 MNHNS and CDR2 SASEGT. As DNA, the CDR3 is TGTGCCAGCAGTGAAGCGACAAGGCCTGGCTATGGCTACACCTTC. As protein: CASSEATRPGYGYTF.

This CDR3 is CASSHPPGQGMWNEQFF. The DNA for the CDR3 is TGTGCCAGCAGCCACCCCCCGGGACAGGGGATGTGGAATGAGCAGTTCTTC. The chain combines TRBV5-6 with TRBJ2-1; 10 bases line up with TRBD1. V was clipped by 4 bases and J by 7 bases; unmatched bases: 14. Per the germline V gene, CDR1 is SGHDT and CDR2 is YYEEEE. CDR3 length: 17 amino acids.

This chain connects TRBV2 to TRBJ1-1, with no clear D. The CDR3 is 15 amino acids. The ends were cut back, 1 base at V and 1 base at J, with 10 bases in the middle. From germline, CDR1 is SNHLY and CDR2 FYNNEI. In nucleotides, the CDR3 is TGTGCCAGCAGTGAAGAGACTGCCCCGAACACTGAAGCTTTCTTT. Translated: CASSEETAPNTEAFF.

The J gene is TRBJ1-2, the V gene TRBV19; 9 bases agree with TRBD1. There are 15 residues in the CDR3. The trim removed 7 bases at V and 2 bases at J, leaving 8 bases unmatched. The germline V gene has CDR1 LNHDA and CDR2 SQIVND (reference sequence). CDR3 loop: CASKAPGQGNYGYTF. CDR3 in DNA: TGTGCCAGTAAGGCCCCGGGACAGGGAAACTATGGCTACACCTTC.

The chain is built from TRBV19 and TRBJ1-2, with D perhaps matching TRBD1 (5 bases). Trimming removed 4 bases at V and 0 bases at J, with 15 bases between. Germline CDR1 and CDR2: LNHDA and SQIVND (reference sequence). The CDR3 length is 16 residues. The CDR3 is CASSTTTGIANYGYTF. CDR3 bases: TGTGCCAGTAGTACTACCACAGGCATAGCTAACTATGGCTACACCTTC.

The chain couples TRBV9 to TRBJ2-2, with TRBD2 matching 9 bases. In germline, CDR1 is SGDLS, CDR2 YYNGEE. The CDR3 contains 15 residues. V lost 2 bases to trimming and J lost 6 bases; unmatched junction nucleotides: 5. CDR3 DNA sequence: TGTGCCAGCAGCGTCGGCGGGGGGGCCGCCGGGGAGCTGTTTTTT. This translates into CASSVGGGAAGELFF.

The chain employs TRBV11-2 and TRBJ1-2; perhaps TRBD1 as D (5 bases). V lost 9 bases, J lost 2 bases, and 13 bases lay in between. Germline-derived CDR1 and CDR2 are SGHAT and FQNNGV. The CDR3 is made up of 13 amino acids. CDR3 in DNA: TGTGCCAGTGCCTTGACAGCCAACTATGGCTACACCTTC. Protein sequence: CASALTANYGYTF.

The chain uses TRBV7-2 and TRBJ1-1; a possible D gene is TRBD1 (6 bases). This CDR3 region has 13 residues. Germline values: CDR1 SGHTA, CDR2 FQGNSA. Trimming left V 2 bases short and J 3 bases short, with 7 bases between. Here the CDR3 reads CASSLTGHTEAFF. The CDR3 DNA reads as TGTGCCAGCAGCTTAACAGGGCACACTGAAGCTTTCTTT.

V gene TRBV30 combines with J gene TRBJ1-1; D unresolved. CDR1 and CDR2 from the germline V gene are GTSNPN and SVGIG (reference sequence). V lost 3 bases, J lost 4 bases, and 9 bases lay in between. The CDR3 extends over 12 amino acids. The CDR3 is CAWRGLSTEAFF. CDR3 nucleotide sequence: TGTGCCTGGAGGGGCCTTAGCACTGAAGCTTTCTTT.

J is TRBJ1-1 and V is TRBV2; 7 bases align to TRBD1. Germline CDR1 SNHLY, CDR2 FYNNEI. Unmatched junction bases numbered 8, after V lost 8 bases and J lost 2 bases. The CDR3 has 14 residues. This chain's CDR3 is CASPPGQPNTEAFF. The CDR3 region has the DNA TGTGCCAGCCCACCGGGACAGCCTAACACTGAAGCTTTCTTT.

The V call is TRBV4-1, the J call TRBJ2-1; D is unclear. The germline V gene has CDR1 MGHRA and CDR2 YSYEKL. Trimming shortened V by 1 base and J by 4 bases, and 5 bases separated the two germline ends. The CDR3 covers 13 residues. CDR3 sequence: CASSQGLYNEQFF. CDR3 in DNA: TGCGCCAGCAGCCAAGGGCTTTACAATGAGCAGTTCTTC.

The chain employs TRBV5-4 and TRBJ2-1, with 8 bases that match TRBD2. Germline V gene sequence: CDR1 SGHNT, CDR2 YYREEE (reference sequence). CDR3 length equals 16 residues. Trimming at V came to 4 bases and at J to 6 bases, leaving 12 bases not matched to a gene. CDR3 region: CASSPGGGRVFNEQFF. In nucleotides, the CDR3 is TGTGCCAGCAGCCCCGGGGGGGGTAGGGTTTTCAATGAGCAGTTCTTC.

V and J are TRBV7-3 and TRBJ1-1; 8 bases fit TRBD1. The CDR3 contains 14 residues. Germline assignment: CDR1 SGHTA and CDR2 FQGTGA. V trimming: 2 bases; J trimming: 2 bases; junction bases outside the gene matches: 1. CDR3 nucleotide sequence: TGTGCCAGCAGCTTAGGGACAGGCAACACTGAAGCTTTCTTT. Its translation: CASSLGTGNTEAFF.

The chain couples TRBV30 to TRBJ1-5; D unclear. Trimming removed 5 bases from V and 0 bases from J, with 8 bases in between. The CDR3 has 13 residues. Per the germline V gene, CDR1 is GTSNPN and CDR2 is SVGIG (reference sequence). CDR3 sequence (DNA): TGTGCCTGGGATACAGCTAGCAATCAGCCCCAGCATTTT. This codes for CAWDTASNQPQHF.

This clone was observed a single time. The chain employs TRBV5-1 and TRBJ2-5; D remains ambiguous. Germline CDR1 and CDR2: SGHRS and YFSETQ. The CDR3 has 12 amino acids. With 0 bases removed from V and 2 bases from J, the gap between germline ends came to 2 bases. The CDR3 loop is CASSLAQETQYF. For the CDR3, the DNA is TGCGCCAGCAGCTTGGCTCAAGAGACCCAGTACTTC. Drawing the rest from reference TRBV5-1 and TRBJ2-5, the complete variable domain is KAGVTQTPRYLIKTRGQQVTLSCSPISGHRSVSWYQQTPGQGLQFLFEYFSETQRNKGNFPGRFSGRQFSNSRSEMNVSTLELGDSALYLCASSLAQETQYFGPGTRLLVL.

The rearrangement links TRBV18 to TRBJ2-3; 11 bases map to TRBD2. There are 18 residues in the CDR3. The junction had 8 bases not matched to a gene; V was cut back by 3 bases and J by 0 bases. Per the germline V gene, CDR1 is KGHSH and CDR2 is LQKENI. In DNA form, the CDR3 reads TGTGCCAGCTCACCGAACCTAGCGGGGGGCCCCAGCACAGATACGCAGTATTTT. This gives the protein CASSPNLAGGPSTDTQYF.

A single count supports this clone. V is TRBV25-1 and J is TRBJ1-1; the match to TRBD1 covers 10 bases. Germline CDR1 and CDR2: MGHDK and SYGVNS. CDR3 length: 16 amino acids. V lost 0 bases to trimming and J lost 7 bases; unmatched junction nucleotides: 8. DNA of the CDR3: TGTGCCAGCAGTGAATATATGGGACAGGGGAAGGGTGAAGCTTTCTTT. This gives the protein CASSEYMGQGKGEAFF.

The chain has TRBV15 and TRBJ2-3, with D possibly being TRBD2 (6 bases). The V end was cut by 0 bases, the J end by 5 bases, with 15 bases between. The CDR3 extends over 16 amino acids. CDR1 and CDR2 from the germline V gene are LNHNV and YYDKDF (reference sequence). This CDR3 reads CATSRDPGVGIDTQYF. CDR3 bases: TGTGCCACCAGCAGAGATCCGGGGGTGGGGATAGATACGCAGTATTTT.

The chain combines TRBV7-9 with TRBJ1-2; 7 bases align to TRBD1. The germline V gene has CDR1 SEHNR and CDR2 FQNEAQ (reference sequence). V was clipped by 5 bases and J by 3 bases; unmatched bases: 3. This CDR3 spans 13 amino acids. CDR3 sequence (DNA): TGTGCCAGCAGCCCCACAGGGGACTATGGCTACACCTTC. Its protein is CASSPTGDYGYTF. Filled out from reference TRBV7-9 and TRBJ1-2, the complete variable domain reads DTGVSQNPRHKITKRGQNVTFRCDPISEHNRLYWYRQTLGQGPEFLTYFQNEAQLEKSRLLSDRFSAERPKGSFSTLEIQRTEQGDSAMYLCASSPTGDYGYTFGSGTRLTVV.

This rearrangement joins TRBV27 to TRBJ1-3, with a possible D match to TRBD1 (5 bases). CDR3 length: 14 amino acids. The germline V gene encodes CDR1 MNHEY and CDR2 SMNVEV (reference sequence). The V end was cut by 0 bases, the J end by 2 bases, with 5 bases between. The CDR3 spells CASSLSGAGNTIYF. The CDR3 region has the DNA TGTGCCAGCAGTTTATCAGGGGCTGGAAACACCATATATTTT.

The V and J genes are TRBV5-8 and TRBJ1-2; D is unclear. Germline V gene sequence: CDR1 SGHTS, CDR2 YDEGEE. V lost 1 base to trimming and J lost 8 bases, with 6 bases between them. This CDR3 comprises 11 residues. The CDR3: CASSLSLGYTF. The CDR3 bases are TGTGCCAGCAGCTTGAGCCTCGGCTACACCTTC.

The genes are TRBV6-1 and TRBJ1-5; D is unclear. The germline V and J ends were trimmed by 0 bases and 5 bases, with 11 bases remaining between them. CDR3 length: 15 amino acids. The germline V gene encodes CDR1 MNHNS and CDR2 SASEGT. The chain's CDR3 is CASSEAGAGYQPQHF. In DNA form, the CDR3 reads TGTGCCAGCAGTGAAGCGGGTGCGGGTTATCAGCCCCAGCATTTT.

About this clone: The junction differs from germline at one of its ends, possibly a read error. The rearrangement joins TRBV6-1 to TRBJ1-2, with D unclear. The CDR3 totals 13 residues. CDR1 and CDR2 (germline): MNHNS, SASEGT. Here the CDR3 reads CASSQAPRGGYTF. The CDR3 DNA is TGTGCCAGCAGTCAAGCCCCTCGGGGTGGCTACACCTTC.

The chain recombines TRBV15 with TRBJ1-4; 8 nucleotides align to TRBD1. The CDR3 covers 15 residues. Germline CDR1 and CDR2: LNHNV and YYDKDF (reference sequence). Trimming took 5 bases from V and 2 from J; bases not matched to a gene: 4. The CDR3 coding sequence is TGTGCCACCAGCTCCCGACAGGGGACTAATGAAAAACTGTTTTTT. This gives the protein CATSSRQGTNEKLFF.

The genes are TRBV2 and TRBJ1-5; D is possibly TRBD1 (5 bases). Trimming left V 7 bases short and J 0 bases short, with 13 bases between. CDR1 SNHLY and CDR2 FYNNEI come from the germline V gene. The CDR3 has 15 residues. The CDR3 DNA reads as TGTGCCAGCACGGCAGGGCTTTCTAGCAATCAGCCCCAGCATTTT. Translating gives CASTAGLSSNQPQHF. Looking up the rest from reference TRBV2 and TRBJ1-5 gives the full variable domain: EPEVTQTPSHQVTQMGQEVILRCVPISNHLYFYWYRQILGQKVEFLVSFYNNEISEKSEIFDDQFSVERPDGSNFTLKIRSTKLEDSAMYFCASTAGLSSNQPQHFGDGTRLSIL.

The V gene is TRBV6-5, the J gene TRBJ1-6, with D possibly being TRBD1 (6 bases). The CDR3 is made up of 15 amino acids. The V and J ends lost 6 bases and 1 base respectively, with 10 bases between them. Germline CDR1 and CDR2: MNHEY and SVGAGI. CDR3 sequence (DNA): TGTGCCAGCAGCCCAGGACAGTCCTATAATTCACCCCTCCACTTT. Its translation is CASSPGQSYNSPLHF.

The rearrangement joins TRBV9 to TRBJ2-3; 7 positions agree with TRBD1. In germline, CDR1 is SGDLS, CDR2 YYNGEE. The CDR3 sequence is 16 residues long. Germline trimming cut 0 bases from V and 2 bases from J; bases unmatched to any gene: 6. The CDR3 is CASSVGVGTDTDTQYF. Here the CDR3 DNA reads TGTGCCAGCAGCGTAGGGGTGGGGACAGACACAGATACGCAGTATTTT.

Here the CDR3 DNA reads TGTGCCAGCAGCTTAGTAGGGACACCGAACACTGAAGCTTTCTTT. The encoded protein is CASSLVGTPNTEAFF. This chain links TRBV11-2 with TRBJ1-1; maybe TRBD1 (6 bases). The length of the CDR3 is 15 residues. With 1 base removed from V and 1 base from J, the gap between germline ends came to 10 bases. Germline lookup yields CDR1 SGHAT and CDR2 FQNNGV.